This paragraph reports one T cell receptor beta chain. The data stem from a study of blood T cells in healthy people across ages. It was with a sample-barcoded 5' primer and a J-beta primer mix that a second PCR of about 6 to 12 cycles was run. MiXCR, run by TCRdb on the 5' RACE reads, gives a single entry per CDR3 protein. Counted here are about 400,000 distinct CDR3 sequences, about half occurring once; the ten biggest clones make up 45% to 55%. Germline CDR1 and CDR2: SNHLY and FYNNEI. V lost 8 bases, J lost 3 bases, and 16 bases lay in between. CDR3 size: 14 residues. Sequenced input: blood. This sequence joins TRBV2 and TRBJ1-2; D is unresolved. This sequence was found in a man aged 60-69 years in good health. In nucleotides, the CDR3 is TGTGCCAGCGACGGCCTGGGCGGACACTATGGCTACACCTTC. Encoded protein: CASDGLGGHYGYTF. The whole variable domain, filled in from reference TRBV2 and TRBJ1-2, reads EPEVTQTPSHQVTQMGQEVILRCVPISNHLYFYWYRQILGQKVEFLVSFYNNEISEKSEIFDDQFSVERPDGSNFTLKIRSTKLEDSAMYFCASDGLGGHYGYTFGSGTRLTVV.